This T cell receptor beta chain stems from a study of blood T cell repertoires in COVID-19. Study-wide context: PBMCs, B-cell-depleted T cells, or T cells were the source of the cDNA or gDNA that made up the material.

The CDR3 length is 14 residues. The V gene's germline CDR1 is SGHTA and CDR2 FQGNSA. Germline trimming cut 4 bases from V and 4 bases from J; bases unmatched to any gene: 6. TCRdb's copy holds only in-frame clones and misses some; the assay was immunoSEQ multiplex PCR. The data contain 150,000 to 200,000 clones, roughly 79% of them singletons. This TCR derives from an elderly woman with COVID-19, enrolled during active disease. Sequencing was done on a sample of peripheral blood. V usage is TRBV7-2 and J usage is TRBJ2-5, with TRBD1 matching 7 bases. CDR3: CASSSYRGRETQYF. The CDR3 coding sequence is TGTGCCAGCAGCTCGTACAGGGGTCGAGAGACCCAGTACTTC.